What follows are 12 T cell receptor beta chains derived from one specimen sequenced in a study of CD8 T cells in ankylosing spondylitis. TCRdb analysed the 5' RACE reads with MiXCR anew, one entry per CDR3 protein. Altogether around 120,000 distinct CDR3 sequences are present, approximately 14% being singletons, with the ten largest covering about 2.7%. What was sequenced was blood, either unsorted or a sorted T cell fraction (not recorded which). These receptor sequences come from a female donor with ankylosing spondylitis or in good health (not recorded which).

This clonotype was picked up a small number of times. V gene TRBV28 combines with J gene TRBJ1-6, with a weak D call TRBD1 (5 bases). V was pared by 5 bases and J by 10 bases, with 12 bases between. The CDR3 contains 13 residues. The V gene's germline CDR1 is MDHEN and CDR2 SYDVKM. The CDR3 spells CASSTPGGSPLHF. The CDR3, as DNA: TGTGCCAGCAGTACTCCGGGGGGGTCACCCCTCCACTTT.

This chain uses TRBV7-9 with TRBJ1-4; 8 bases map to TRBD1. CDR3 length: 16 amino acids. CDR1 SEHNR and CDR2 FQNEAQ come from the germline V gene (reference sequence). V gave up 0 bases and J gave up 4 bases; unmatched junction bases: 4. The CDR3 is CASSLAGQGINEKLFF. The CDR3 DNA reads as TGTGCCAGCAGCTTAGCTGGACAGGGCATTAATGAAAAACTGTTTTTT.

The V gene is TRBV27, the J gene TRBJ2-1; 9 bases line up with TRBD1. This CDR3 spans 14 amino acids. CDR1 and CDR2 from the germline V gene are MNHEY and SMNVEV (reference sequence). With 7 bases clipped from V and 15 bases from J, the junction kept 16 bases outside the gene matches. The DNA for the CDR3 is TGTGCCAGCAAACCGGGACAGGGTCTACCCCGACTGTTCTTC. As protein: CASKPGQGLPRLFF.

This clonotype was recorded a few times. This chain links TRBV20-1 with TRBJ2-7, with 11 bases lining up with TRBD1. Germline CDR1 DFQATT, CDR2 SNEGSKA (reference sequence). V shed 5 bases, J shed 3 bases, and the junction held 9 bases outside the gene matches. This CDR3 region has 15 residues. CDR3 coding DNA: TGCAGTGCTGTAAGCCCCGGGACAGGGGGCTACGAGCAGTACTTC. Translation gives CSAVSPGTGGYEQYF.

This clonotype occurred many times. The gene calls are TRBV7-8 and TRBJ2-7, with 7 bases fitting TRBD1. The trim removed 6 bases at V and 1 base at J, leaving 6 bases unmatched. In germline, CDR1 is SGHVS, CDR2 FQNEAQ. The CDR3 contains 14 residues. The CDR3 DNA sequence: TGTGCCAGCAGACCGAACAGGGGATCCTACGAGCAGTACTTC. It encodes CASRPNRGSYEQYF.

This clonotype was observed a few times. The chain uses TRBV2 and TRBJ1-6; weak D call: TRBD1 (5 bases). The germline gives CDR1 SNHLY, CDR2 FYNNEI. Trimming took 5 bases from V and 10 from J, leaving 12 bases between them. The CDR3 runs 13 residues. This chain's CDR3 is CASSPGLWSPLHF. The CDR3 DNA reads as TGTGCCAGCAGTCCGGGACTTTGGTCACCCCTCCACTTT.

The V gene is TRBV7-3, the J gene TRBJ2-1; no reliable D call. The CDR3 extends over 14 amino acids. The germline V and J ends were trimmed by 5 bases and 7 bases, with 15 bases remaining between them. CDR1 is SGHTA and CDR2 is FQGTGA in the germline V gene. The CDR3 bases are TGTGCCAGCAGCCCTACCCGACTGGGGAATGAGCAGTTCTTC. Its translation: CASSPTRLGNEQFF.

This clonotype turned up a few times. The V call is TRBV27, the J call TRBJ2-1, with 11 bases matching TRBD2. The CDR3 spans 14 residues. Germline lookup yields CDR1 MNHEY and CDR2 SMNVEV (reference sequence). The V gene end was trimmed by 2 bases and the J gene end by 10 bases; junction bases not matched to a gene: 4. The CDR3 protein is CASSLSSGGVEQFF. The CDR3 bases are TGTGCCAGCAGTTTAAGTAGCGGGGGGGTGGAGCAGTTCTTC.

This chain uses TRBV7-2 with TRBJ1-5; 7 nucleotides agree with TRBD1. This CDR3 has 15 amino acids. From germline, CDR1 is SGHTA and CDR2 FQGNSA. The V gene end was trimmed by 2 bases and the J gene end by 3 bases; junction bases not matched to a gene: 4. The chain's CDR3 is CASSLSGQINQPQHF. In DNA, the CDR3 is TGTGCCAGCAGCTTATCGGGACAGATCAATCAGCCCCAGCATTTT.

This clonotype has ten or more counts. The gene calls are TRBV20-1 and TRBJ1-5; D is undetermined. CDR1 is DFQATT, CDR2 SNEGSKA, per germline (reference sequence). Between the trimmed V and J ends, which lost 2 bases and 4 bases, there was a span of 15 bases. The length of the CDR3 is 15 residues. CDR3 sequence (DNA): TGCAGTGCTAGAATTAATTTAGGGCCAAATCAGCCCCAGCATTTT. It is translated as CSARINLGPNQPQHF.

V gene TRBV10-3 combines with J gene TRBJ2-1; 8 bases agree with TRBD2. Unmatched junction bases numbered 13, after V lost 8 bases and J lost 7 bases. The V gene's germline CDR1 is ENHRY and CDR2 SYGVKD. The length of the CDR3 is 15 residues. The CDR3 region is CAIPSGRAGSNEQFF. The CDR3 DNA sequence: TGTGCCATCCCGTCCGGGAGGGCCGGTTCTAATGAGCAGTTCTTC.

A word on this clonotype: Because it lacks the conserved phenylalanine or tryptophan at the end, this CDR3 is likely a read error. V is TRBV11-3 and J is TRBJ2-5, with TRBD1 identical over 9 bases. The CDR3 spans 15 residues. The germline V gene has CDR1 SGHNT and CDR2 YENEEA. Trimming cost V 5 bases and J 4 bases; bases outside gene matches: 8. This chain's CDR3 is CASSPGTGSRETQYL. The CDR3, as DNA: TGTGCCAGCAGCCCCGGGACAGGGTCTAGAGAGACCCAGTACTTG.